The clone carrying this T cell receptor (beta chain) was recorded once. The participants were between about 18 and 90 years old and came from fewer than 25 US areas. Participants' reported clinical history set cohort assignment. The data were taken from a study of blood T cell repertoires in COVID-19. The J segment lost 4 bases and the V segment lost 4 bases, leaving 10 bases of the junction unmatched. Germline V gene data show CDR1 as MNHEY and CDR2 as SVGAGI. The CDR3 loop spans 16 amino acids. In the authors' workflow: Nucleated cell counts were estimated from reference gene primer amplification. The protocol was immunoSEQ multiplex PCR, while the TCRdb copy is restricted to in-frame clones and leaves out a portion. The V and J calls and clone size are taken from that table; D and trimming were inferred from the DNA. There are 300,000 to 400,000 clones in the sample; around 90% occur only once, and 2.6% lies in the top ten.

The clonotype was recovered from a man in his 60s who had recovered from COVID-19. The sequencing input was PBMCs or T cells enriched from blood (not recorded which). The chain links TRBV6-5 to TRBJ1-1; the match to TRBD1 covers 9 bases. The CDR3 coding sequence is TGTGCCAGCAGTTCCTCGGGACAGGGACTAGGCACTGAAGCTTTCTTT. Translating it yields CASSSSGQGLGTEAFF.